This T cell receptor (beta chain) derives from a study of cytomegalovirus exposure and HLA in healthy donors. Study results and limitations: Near-uniform donor sequencing depth was presumed by presence/absence analyses. Specific recognition of CMV antigens was confirmed in vitro for a few chains (all CMV-associated).

This clone has just a few counts. Its antigen is not identified. The donors were healthy bone marrow donors. 60 Vbeta and 13 Jbeta primers were used in PCR. Clones were sequenced by immunoSEQ multiplex PCR, and TCRdb holds only the in-frame ones, with some missing. The data hold approximately 100,000 clones, with over 70% observed a single time. The receptor's source is a man aged 45 to 65 in good health and CMV-seropositive. Sequencing used PBMCs.

The CDR3 nucleotides read TGTGCCAGCAGCTTAGGCAGTCTCAATCAGCCCCAGCATTTT. This encodes CASSLGSLNQPQHF. The V call is TRBV13, the J call TRBJ1-5; no firm D call. This CDR3 has 14 amino acids. Germline values: CDR1 PRHDT, CDR2 FYEKMQ (reference sequence). Trimming took off 0 bases at V and 3 bases at J, with 6 bases between the two ends.